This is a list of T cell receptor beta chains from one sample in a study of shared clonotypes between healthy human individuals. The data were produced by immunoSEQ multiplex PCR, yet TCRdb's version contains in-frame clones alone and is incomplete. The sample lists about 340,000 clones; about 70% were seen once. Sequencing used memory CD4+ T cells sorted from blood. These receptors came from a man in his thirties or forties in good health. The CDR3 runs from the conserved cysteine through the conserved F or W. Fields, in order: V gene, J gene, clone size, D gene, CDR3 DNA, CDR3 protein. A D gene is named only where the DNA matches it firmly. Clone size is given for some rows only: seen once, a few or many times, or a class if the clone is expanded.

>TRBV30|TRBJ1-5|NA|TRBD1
TGTGCCTGGAGCCCTGGGGGCAGGGGGCGGTTTTATGACAATCAGCCCCAGCATTTT
CAWSPGGRGRFYDNQPQHF
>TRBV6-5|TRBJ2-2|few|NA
TGTGCCAGCAGTTACTTCGGCAACACCGGGGAGCTGTTTTTT
CASSYFGNTGELFF
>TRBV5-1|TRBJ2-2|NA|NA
TGCGCCAGCAGCTTGGCAAGTCTCACCGGGGAGCTGTTTTTT
CASSLASLTGELFF
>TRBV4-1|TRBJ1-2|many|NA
TGCGCCAGCAGCTCCCCGGGACTGAACTTACAATCCAACTATGGCTACACCTTC
CASSSPGLNLQSNYGYTF
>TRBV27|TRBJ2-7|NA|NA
TGTGCCAGCAGTTTATTAGGGGCGACCTACGAGCAGTACTTC
CASSLLGATYEQYF
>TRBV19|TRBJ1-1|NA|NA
TGTGCCAGTAGTATTCCTTCGGTTAACCCTGAAACTTTCTTT
CASSIPSVNPETFF
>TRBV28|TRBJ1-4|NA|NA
TGTGCCAGCAGTATACATGAGGGGCATGAAAAACTGTTTTTT
CASSIHEGHEKLFF
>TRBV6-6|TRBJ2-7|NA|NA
TGTGCCAGCAGTTACCACGACACCTACGAGCAGTACTTC
CASSYHDTYEQYF
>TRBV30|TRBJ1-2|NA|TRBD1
TGTGCCTGGGGGAGGGACAGGCGGATCACCTTC
CAWGRDRRITF
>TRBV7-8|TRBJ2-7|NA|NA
TGTGCCAGCAGCTGGCGATTCAGGGAAGGGGCCTACGAGCAGTACTTC
CASSWRFREGAYEQYF
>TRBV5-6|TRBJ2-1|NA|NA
TGTGCCAGCAGCTGGGGACCTGACAATGAGCAGTTCTTC
CASSWGPDNEQFF
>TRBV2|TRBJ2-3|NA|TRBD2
TGTGCCAGCAGTGAGACGGGAGGGCCGAGAGATACGCAGTATTTT
CASSETGGPRDTQYF
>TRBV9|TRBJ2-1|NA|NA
TGTGCCAGCAGCGCAGGAGGAAAGGACACCAGGGCCTACAATGAGCAGTTCTTC
CASSAGGKDTRAYNEQFF
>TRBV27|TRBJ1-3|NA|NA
TGTGCCAGCAGTTTCGGGGGCGTTGATTCTGGAAACACCATATATTTT
CASSFGGVDSGNTIYF
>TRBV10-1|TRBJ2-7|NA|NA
TGCGCCAGCCCCCCCTCTTCCCGATACGAGCAGTACTTC
CASPPSSRYEQYF
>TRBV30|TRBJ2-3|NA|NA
TGTGCCTGGAGTGCGACCCGTGATACGCAGTATTTT
CAWSATRDTQYF
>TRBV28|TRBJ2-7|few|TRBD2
TGTGCCAGCACCCCCCCTAGCGGGCGACCCTACGAGCAGTACTTC
CASTPPSGRPYEQYF
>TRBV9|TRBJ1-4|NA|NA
TGTGCCAGCAGCGCTTCATGGGCAACTAATGAAAAACTGTTTTTT
CASSASWATNEKLFF
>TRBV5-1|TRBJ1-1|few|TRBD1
TGCGCCAGCAGCTTGGCAGGGGGCGGTGAAGCTTTCTTT
CASSLAGGGEAFF
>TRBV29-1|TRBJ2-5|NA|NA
TGCAGCGTTGAAGTATCGACACAACCGGAGGAGACCCAGTACTTC
CSVEVSTQPEETQYF
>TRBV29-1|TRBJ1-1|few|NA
TGCAGCGTTGGCGGGGGTAAGGGGGACACTGAAGCTTTCTTT
CSVGGGKGDTEAFF
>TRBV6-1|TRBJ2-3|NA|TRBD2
TGTGCCAGCAGCGGGAGACGGGGAGGGAATACGCAGTATTTT
CASSGRRGGNTQYF